Given below is one TCR beta chain in context. The table came from immunoSEQ multiplex PCR; TCRdb's copy has only in-frame clones and leaves some out. The data contain fewer than 120,000 clones, about 72% of them seen just once; the ten biggest clones take up about 8.3%. The data were obtained in a study of blood T cell repertoires in COVID-19. Study summary: Acute-phase and convalescent COVID-19 samples originated in the United States, Italy and Spain. In each case, the material was cDNA or gDNA derived from T cells, B-cell-depleted T cells, or PBMCs.

Sequencing input: peripheral blood. This TCR was sampled from a woman aged 55 to 70 with acute or convalescent COVID-19.

The DNA of the CDR3 is TGTGCCAGTAACCCCGCCGACACGAACTATGGCTACACCTTC. This codes for CASNPADTNYGYTF. This sequence joins TRBV19 and TRBJ1-2; no clear D gene. V gave up 7 bases and J gave up 2 bases, with 14 bases separating them. CDR3 length: 14 amino acids. Looked up from germline, CDR1 is LNHDA and CDR2 is SQIVND (reference sequence).